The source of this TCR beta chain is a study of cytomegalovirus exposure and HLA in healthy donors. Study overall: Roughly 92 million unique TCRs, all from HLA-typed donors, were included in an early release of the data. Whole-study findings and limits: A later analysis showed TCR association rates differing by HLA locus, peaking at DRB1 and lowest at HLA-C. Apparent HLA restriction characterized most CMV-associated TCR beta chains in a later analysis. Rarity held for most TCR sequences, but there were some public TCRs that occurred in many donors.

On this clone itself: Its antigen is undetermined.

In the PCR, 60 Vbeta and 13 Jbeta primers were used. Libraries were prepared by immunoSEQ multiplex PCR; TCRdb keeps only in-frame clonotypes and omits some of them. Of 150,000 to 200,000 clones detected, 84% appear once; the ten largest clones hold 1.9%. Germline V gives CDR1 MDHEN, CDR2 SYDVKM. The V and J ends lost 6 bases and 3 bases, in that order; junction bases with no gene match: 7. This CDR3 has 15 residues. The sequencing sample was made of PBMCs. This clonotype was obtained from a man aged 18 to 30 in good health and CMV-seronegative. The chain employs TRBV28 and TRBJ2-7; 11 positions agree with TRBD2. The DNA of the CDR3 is TGTGCCAGCAGCCTATTAGCGGGAGGGTTCTACGAGCAGTACTTC. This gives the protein CASSLLAGGFYEQYF. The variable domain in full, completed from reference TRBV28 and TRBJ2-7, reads DVKVTQSSRYLVKRTGEKVFLECVQDMDHENMFWYRQDPGLGLRLIYFSYDVKMKEKGDIPEGYSVSREKKERFSLILESASTNQTSMYLCASSLLAGGFYEQYFGPGTRLTVT.